A single sample is the source of the 10 T cell receptor beta chains below, sequenced in a study of metastatic and nonmetastatic thyroid tumors. With MiXCR, TCRdb reprocessed the PCR reads. The table shows 35,000 to 50,000 clones, with approximately 20% occurring only once. Each patient went into thyroid surgery without having received any treatment. Sequences were obtained from blood. These receptors all stem from a female donor with papillary thyroid cancer or a benign thyroid nodule (not recorded which). Some clones in this sample may be carry-over from other donors' samples.

This chain connects TRBV15 to TRBJ2-1; 10 positions match TRBD2. Trimming took 1 base from V and 8 from J; bases not matched to a gene: 11. The germline V gene encodes CDR1 LNHNV and CDR2 YYDKDF (reference sequence). The CDR3 runs 17 residues. The CDR3 spells CATSRAYVLAGRDEQFF. In nucleotides, the CDR3 is TGTGCCACCAGCAGAGCCTATGTACTAGCGGGACGGGATGAGCAGTTCTTC.

The chain couples TRBV7-2 to TRBJ2-3; tentative D call: TRBD2 (6 bases). V lost 1 base, J lost 2 bases, and 7 bases lay in between. The germline V gene has CDR1 SGHTA and CDR2 FQGNSA. This CDR3 is built from 14 residues. CDR3 protein: CASSLGGATDTQYF. The DNA for the CDR3 is TGTGCCAGCAGCTTAGGCGGGGCCACAGATACGCAGTATTTT.

This clone has ten or more counts. J is TRBJ2-1 and V is TRBV7-3; 8 bases match TRBD2. The CDR3 runs 13 residues. V was pared by 5 bases and J by 7 bases, with 4 bases of the junction left unmatched. CDR1 SGHTA and CDR2 FQGTGA come from the germline V gene. CDR3 protein: CASSVVAGNEQFF. DNA of the CDR3: TGTGCCAGCAGCGTAGTAGCGGGAAATGAGCAGTTCTTC.

This clone has a handful of counts. A much larger clone is a single base away; this may be a read error. This sample also contains other DNA sequences that code for the same CDR3. The gene calls are TRBV12-3 or TRBV12-4 and TRBJ1-4; the D gene is possibly TRBD1 (5 bases). Trimming took 5 bases from V and 4 from J, leaving 11 bases between them. The CDR3 has 14 residues. The CDR3 DNA is TGTGCCAGCAGTGCCGGGGCAGGTAATGAAAAACTGTTTTTT. Amino acids: CASSAGAGNEKLFF.

In its sample, this clone was seen many times. This chain uses TRBV18 with TRBJ1-6; perhaps TRBD1 as D (6 bases). The CDR3 consists of 13 residues. V was cut by 6 bases and J by 6 bases, with 9 bases left in between. Germline CDR1 is KGHSH and CDR2 is LQKENI. CDR3: CASSEGGNSPLHF. The CDR3 region has the DNA TGTGCCAGCTCGGAGGGGGGTAATTCACCCCTCCACTTT.

This sequence joins TRBV20-1 and TRBJ2-2; TRBD1 is a possible D gene (6 bases). CDR1 is DFQATT and CDR2 is SNEGSKA in the germline V gene (reference sequence). V dropped 0 bases and J dropped 7 bases, with 18 bases sitting between them. This CDR3 spans 16 amino acids. The CDR3 here is CSARDLGTLYSGELFF. The CDR3 nucleotides are TGCAGTGCTAGAGACCTAGGGACATTGTACAGCGGGGAGCTGTTTTTT.

This clone was observed many times. V and J are TRBV7-2 and TRBJ2-7; D ambiguous. This CDR3 has 14 amino acids. The V end was cut by 2 bases, the J end by 2 bases, with 10 bases between. Germline CDR1 SGHTA, CDR2 FQGNSA. This chain's CDR3 is CASSLTYGTYEQYF. The CDR3 DNA is TGTGCCAGCAGCTTAACATACGGTACCTACGAGCAGTACTTC.

The table lists this clone with a few counts. Being one base from a much bigger clone, this may be a read error. The chain is built from TRBV5-6 and TRBJ1-6, with a weak D call TRBD1 (5 bases). The CDR3 has 17 amino acids. Germline CDR1 SGHDT, CDR2 YYEEEE. With 0 bases removed from V and 5 bases from J, the gap between germline ends came to 15 bases. The CDR3 loop is CASSLAGSGADNSPLHF. CDR3 nucleotides: TGTGCCAGCAGCTTGGCGGGGTCTGGGGCAGATAATTCACCCCTCCACTTT.

This clone was detected ten times or more. A junction end diverges from the germline sequence, so it may reflect a read error. The genes are TRBV7-7 and TRBJ2-1, with 7 positions matching TRBD1. Per germline, CDR1 SSHAT and CDR2 FNYEAQ (reference sequence). This CDR3 contains 13 residues. The CDR3 sequence: CASSLTGANEQFF. In nucleotides, the CDR3 is TGTGCTAGCAGCTTAACAGGGGCGAATGAGCAGTTCTTC.

The J gene is TRBJ1-1, the V gene TRBV5-1, with 9 bases that match TRBD1. This CDR3 is built from 15 residues. The germline CDR1 and CDR2 sequences are SGHRS and YFSETQ. J gave up 3 bases and V 4 bases, and 7 bases lay outside the gene matches. CDR3 protein: CASSQGTGNYTEAFF. The CDR3 nucleotides read TGCGCCAGCAGCCAGGGGACAGGGAATTACACTGAAGCTTTCTTT.